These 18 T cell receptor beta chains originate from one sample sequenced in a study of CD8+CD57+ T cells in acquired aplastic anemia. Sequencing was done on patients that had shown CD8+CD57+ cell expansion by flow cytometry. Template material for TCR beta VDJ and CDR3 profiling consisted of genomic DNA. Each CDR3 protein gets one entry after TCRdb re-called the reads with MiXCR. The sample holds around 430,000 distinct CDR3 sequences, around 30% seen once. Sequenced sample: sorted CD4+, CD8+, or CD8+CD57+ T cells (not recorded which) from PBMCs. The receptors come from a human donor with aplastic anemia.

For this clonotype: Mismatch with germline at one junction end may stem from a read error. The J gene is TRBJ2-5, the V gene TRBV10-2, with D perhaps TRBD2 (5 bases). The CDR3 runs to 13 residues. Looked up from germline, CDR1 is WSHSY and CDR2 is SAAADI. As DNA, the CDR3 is TGTGCCAGCAGGTCACGGGGTCCTGAGACCCAGTACTTC. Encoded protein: CASRSRGPETQYF.

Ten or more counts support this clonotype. The CDR3 spells CAISEPPGAGSGNTIYF. CDR3 DNA sequence: TGTGCCATCAGTGAGCCCCCCGGCGCCGGCTCAGGAAACACCATATATTTT. V gene TRBV10-3 combines with J gene TRBJ1-3; D remains unclear. The V end lost 2 bases, the J end lost 4 bases, and 18 bases lay between the germline ends. Germline-derived CDR1 and CDR2 are ENHRY and SYGVKD. The CDR3 has 17 residues.

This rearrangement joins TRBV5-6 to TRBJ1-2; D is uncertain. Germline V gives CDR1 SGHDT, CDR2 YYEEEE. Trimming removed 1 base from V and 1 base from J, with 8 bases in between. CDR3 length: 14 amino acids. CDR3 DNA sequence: TGTGCCAGCAGCTTGTACGGCCTTAACTATGGCTACACCTTC. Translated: CASSLYGLNYGYTF.

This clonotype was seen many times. The CDR3: CASSLDVGTQYF. The CDR3 DNA reads TGTGCCAGCAGCTTAGACGTGGGGACCCAGTACTTC. The chain couples TRBV7-2 to TRBJ2-5; D is unresolved. The germline V gene encodes CDR1 SGHTA and CDR2 FQGNSA. The germline V and J ends were trimmed by 1 base and 7 bases, with 7 bases remaining between them. This CDR3 comprises 12 residues.

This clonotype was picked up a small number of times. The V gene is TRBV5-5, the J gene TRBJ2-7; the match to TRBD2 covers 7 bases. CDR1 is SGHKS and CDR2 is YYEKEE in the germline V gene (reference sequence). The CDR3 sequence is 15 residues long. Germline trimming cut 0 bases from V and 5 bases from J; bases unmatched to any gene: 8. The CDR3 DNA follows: TGTGCCAGCAGCTTGGCCGTGGGGACTAACGACGAGCAGTACTTC. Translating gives CASSLAVGTNDEQYF.

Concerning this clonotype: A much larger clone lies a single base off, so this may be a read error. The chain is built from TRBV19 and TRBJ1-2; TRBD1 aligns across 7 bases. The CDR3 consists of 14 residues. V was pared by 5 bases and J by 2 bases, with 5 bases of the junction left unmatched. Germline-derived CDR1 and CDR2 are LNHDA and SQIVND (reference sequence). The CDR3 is CASSVQGKNYGYTF. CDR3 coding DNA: TGTGCCAGTAGTGTACAGGGGAAAAACTATGGCTACACCTTC.

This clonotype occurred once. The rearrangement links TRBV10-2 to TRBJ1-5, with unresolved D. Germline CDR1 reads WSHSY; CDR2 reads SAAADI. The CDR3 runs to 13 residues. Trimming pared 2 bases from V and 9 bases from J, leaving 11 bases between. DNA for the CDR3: TGCGCCAGCAGTGAGGGCAGATCATGGCCCCAGCATTTT. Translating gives CASSEGRSWPQHF.

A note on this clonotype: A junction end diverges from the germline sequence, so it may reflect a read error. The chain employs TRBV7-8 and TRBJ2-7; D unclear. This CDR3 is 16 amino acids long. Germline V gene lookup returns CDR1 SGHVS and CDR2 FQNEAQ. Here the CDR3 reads CASSPQVNGRPYEQYF. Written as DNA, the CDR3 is TGCGCCAGCAGCCCACAAGTAAACGGGCGGCCCTACGAGCAGTACTTC.

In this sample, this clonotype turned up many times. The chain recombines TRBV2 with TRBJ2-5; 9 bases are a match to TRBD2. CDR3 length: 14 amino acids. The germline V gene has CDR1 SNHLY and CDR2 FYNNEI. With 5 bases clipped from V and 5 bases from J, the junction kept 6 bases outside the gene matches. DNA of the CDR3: TGTGCCAGCAGTCTATATAGCGGGAGTGAGACCCAGTACTTC. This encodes CASSLYSGSETQYF.

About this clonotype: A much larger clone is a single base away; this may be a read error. The CDR3 spells CASSVEDGGNYGYTF. For the CDR3, the DNA is TGTGCCAGCAGCGTAGAGGATGGGGGAAACTATGGCTACACCTTC. This chain links TRBV7-2 with TRBJ1-2; weak D call: TRBD1 (5 bases). The CDR3 length is 15 residues. Trimming took 5 bases from V and 2 from J, leaving 15 bases between them. From germline, CDR1 is SGHTA and CDR2 FQGNSA.

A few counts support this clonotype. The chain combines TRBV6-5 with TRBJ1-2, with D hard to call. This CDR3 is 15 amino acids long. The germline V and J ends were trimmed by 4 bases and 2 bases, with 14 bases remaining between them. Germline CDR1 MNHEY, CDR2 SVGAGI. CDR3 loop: CASSFDGGENYGYTF. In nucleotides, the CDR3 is TGTGCCAGCAGTTTTGACGGCGGGGAGAACTATGGCTACACCTTC.

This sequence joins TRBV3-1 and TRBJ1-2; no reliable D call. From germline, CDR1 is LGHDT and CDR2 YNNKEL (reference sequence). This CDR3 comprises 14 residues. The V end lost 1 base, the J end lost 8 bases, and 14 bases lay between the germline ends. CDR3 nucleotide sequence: TGTGCCAGCAGCCAAGTTCATCTAGGGCGAGGCTACACCTTC. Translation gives CASSQVHLGRGYTF.

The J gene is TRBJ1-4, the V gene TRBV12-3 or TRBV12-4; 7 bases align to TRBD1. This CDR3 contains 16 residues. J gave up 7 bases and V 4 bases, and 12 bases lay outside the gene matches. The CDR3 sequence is CASSSHLQGLREKLFF. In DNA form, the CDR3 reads TGTGCCAGCAGTTCCCACTTACAGGGGTTGCGTGAAAAACTGTTTTTT.

The CDR3 region has the DNA TGTGCCAGCAGAGACAGGGGAGGCACTGAAGCTTTCTTT. The encoded protein is CASRDRGGTEAFF. This sequence joins TRBV10-3 and TRBJ1-1, with 8 bases fitting TRBD1. V lost 10 bases to trimming and J lost 4 bases; unmatched junction nucleotides: 8. Per the germline V gene, CDR1 is ENHRY and CDR2 is SYGVKD. The CDR3 extends over 13 amino acids.

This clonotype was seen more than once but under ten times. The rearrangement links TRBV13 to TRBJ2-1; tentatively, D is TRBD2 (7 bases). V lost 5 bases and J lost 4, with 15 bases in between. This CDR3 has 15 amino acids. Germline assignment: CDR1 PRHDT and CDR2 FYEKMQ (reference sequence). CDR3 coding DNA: TGTGCCAGCAGCGCTAGGGGGGGAATATACAATGAGCAGTTCTTC. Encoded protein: CASSARGGIYNEQFF.

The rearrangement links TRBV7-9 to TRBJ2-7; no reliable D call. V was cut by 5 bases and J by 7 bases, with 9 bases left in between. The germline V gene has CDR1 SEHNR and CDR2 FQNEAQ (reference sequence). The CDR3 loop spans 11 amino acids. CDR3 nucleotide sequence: TGTGCCAGCAGCCGACCAGGTGAGCAGTACTTC. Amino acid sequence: CASSRPGEQYF.

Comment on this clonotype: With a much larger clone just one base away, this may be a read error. The CDR3 sequence: CASSSRSTYEQYF. DNA for the CDR3: TGCGCCAGCAGCTCCAGGAGTACCTACGAGCAGTACTTC. This chain joins TRBV5-1 and TRBJ2-7; no clear D gene. CDR3 length: 13 amino acids. V lost 3 bases, J lost 2 bases, and 9 bases lay in between. Per the germline V gene, CDR1 is SGHRS and CDR2 is YFSETQ.

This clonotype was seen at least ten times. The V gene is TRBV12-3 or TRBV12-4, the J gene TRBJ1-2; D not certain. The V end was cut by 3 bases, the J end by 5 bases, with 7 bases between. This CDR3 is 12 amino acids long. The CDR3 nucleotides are TGTGCCAGCAGTTTGGGAGTTTATGGCTACACCTTC. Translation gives CASSLGVYGYTF.